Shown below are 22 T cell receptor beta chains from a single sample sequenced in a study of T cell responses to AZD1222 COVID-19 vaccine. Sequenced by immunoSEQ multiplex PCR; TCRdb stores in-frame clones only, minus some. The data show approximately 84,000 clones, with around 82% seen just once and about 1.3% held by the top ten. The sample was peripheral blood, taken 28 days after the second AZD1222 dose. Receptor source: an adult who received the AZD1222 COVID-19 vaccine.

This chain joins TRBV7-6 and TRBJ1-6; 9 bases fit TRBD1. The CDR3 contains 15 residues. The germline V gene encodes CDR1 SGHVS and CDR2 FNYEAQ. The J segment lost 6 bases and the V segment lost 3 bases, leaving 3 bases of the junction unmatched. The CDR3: CASSLQQGANSPLHF. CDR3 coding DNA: TGTGCCAGCAGCTTGCAACAGGGGGCTAATTCACCCCTCCACTTT.

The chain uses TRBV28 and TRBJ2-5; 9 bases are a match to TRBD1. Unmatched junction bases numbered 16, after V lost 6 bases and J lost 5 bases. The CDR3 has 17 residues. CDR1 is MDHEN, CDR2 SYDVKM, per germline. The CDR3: CASSLTPGQGGRETQYF. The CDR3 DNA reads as TGTGCCAGCAGCTTGACACCGGGACAGGGTGGGAGGGAGACCCAGTACTTC.

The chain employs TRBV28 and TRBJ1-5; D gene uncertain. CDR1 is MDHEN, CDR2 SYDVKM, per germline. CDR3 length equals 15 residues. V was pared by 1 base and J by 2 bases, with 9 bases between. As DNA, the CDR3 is TGTGCCAGCAGTTTATCTCATCCGGGCAATCAGCCCCAGCATTTT. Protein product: CASSLSHPGNQPQHF.

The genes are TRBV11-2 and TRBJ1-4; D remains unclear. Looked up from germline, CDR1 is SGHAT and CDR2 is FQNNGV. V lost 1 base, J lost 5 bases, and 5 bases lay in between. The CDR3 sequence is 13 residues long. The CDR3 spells CASSLALNEKLFF. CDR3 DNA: TGTGCCAGCAGCTTAGCACTAAATGAAAAACTGTTTTTT.

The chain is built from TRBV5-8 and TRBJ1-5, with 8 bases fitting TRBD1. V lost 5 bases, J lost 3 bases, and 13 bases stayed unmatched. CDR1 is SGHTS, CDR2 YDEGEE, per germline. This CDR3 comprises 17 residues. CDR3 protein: CASSLTDRGASNQPQHF. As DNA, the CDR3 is TGTGCCAGCAGTCTAACTGACAGGGGCGCGTCCAATCAGCCCCAGCATTTT. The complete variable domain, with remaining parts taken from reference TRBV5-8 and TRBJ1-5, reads EAGVTQSPTHLIKTRGQQATLRCSPISGHTSVYWYQQALGLGLQFLLWYDEGEERNRGNFPPRFSGRQFPNYSSELNVNALELEDSALYLCASSLTDRGASNQPQHFGDGTRLSIL.

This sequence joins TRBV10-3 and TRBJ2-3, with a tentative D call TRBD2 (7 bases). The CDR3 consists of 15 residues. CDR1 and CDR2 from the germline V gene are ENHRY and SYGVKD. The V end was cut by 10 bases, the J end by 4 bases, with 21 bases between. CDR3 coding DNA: TGTGCCACCAACACGCGGGGGCTAGAGGCAGATACGCAGTATTTT. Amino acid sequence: CATNTRGLEADTQYF.

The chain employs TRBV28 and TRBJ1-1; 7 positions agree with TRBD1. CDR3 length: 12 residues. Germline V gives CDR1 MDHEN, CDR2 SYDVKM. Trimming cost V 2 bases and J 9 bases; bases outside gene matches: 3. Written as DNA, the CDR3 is TGTGCCAGCAGTTTAGGCAGGGGGAAAGCTTTCTTT. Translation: CASSLGRGKAFF.

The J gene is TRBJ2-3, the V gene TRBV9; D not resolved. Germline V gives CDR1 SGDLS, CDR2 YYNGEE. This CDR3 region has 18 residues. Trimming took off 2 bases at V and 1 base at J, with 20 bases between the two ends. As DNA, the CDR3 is TGTGCCAGCAGCGTCACGCGCGGAGATGCTGGGGGCACAGATACGCAGTATTTT. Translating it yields CASSVTRGDAGGTDTQYF.

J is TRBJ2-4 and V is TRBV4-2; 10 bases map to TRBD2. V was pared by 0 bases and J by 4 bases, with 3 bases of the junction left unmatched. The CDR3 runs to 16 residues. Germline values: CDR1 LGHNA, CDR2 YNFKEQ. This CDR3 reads CASSQDLAGVKNIQYF. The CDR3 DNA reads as TGTGCCAGCAGCCAAGATCTAGCGGGAGTTAAAAACATTCAGTACTTC.

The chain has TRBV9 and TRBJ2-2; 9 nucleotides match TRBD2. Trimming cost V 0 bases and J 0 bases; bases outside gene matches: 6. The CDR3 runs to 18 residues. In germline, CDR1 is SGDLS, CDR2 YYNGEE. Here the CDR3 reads CASSVGLAVTANTGELFF. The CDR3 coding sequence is TGTGCCAGCAGCGTAGGACTAGCGGTTACCGCGAACACCGGGGAGCTGTTTTTT.

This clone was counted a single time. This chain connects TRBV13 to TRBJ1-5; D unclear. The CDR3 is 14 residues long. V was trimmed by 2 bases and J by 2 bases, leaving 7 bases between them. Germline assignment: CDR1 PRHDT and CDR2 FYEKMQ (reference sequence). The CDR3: CASSLRGGNQPQHF. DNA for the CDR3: TGTGCCAGCAGCTTACGGGGAGGCAATCAGCCCCAGCATTTT.

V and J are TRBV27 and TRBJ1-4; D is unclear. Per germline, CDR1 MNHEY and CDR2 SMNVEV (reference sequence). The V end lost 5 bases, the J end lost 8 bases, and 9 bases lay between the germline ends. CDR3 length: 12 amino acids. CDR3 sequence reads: CASSPSKEKLFF. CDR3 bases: TGTGCCAGCAGTCCCAGTAAGGAAAAACTGTTTTTT.

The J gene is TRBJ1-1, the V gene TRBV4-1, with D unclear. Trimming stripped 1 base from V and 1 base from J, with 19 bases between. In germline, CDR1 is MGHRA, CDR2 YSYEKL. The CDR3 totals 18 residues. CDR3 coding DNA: TGCGCCAGCAGCCAAGTCCCCTTCGCTCGGCCTAGGAACACTGAAGCTTTCTTT. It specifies CASSQVPFARPRNTEAFF.

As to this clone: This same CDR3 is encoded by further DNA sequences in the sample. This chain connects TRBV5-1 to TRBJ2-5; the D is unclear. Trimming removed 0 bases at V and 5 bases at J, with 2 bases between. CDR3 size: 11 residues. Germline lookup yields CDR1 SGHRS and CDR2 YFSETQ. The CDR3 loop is CASSLEETQYF. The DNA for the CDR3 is TGCGCCAGCAGCTTGGAGGAGACCCAGTACTTC.

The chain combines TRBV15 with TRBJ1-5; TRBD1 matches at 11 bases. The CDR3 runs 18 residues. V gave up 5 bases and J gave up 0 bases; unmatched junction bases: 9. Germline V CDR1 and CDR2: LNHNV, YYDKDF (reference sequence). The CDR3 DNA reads TGTGCCACCAGCCGGGGACAGGGGGAAGGTTATAGCAATCAGCCCCAGCATTTT. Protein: CATSRGQGEGYSNQPQHF.

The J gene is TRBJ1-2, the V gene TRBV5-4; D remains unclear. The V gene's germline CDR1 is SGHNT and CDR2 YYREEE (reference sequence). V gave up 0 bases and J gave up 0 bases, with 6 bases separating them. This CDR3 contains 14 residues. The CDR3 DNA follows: TGTGCCAGCAGCTTGGACAGTGCTAACTATGGCTACACCTTC. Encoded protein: CASSLDSANYGYTF. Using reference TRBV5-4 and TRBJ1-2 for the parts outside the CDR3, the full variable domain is ETGVTQSPTHLIKTRGQQVTLRCSSQSGHNTVSWYQQALGQGPQFIFQYYREEENGRGNFPPRFSGLQFPNYSSELNVNALELDDSALYLCASSLDSANYGYTFGSGTRLTVV.

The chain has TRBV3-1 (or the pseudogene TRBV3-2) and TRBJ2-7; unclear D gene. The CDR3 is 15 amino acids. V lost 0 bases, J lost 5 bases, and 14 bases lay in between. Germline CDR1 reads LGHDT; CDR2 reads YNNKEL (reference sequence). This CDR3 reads CASSQEVGEWNEQYF. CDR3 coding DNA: TGTGCCAGCAGCCAAGAGGTCGGAGAATGGAACGAGCAGTACTTC.

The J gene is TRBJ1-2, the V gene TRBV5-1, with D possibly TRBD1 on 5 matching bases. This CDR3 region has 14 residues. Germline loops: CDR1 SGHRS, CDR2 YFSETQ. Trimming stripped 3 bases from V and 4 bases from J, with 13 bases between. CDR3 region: CASSSGLGAYGYTF. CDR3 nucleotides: TGCGCCAGCAGCTCAGGGCTAGGGGCCTATGGCTACACCTTC.

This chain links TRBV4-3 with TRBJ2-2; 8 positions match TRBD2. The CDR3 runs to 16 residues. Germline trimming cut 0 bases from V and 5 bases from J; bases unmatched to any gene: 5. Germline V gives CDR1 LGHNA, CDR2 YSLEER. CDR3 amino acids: CASSQDGGRNTGELFF. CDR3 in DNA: TGCGCCAGCAGCCAAGATGGCGGGAGGAATACCGGGGAGCTGTTTTTT.

DNA for the CDR3: TGTGCCATCAGTGAGAGGGGAACTTCGGGCCACGAGCAGTACTTC. Translating it yields CAISERGTSGHEQYF. The chain couples TRBV10-3 to TRBJ2-7; TRBD1 might be the D (5 bases). Trimming stripped 2 bases from V and 5 bases from J, with 16 bases between. The CDR3 runs 15 residues. Germline values: CDR1 ENHRY, CDR2 SYGVKD.

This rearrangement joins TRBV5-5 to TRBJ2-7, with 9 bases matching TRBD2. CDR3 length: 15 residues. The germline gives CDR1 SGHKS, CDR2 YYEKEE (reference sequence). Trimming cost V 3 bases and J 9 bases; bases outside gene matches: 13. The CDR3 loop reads CASSSNSGSNKVQYF. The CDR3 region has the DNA TGTGCCAGCAGCTCCAATAGCGGGAGTAATAAGGTGCAGTACTTC.

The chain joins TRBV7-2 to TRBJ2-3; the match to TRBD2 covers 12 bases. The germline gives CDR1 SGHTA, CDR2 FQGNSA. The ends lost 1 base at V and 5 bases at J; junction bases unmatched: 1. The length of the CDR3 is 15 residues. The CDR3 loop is CASSLGGLAGDTQYF. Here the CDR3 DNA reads TGTGCCAGCAGCTTAGGGGGACTAGCGGGAGATACGCAGTATTTT. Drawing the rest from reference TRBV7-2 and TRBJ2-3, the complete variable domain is GAGVSQSPSNKVTEKGKDVELRCDPISGHTALYWYRQSLGQGLEFLIYFQGNSAPDKSGLPSDRFSAERTGGSVSTLTIQRTQQEDSAVYLCASSLGGLAGDTQYFGPGTRLTVL.